This T cell receptor (beta chain) was identified during a study of CD8 T cells in ankylosing spondylitis (dated by TCRdb to the late 2010s). Context from the whole study: T cell receptor beta repertoires were profiled in healthy donors and ankylosing spondylitis patients so that disease-linked TCR variants could be found. The full study cohort comprised 20 to 30 ankylosing spondylitis patients and 85 to 120 healthy donors. Peripheral blood was sampled, and synovial fluid was also collected from ankylosing spondylitis patients. Points the paper makes about the study in general: Some motif variants were previously reported in synovial fluid and blood of reactive arthritis patients, suggesting common disease-initiation mechanisms. The disease-linked clones showed a CD8+ phenotype and occurred at relatively low frequencies in peripheral blood. Significant enrichment of the disease-linked clones was reported in matched synovial fluid samples from ankylosing spondylitis patients. Blood from ankylosing spondylitis patients appeared to be characterized by a TCR beta motif composed of eight highly homologous amino acid variants.

Compared with germline, V lacks 4 bases and J lacks 8 bases; bases without a gene match: 11. CDR1 and CDR2 are drawn from the germline V gene (reference sequence): SEHNR, FQNEAQ. The CDR3 spans 15 residues, from the cysteine through the phenylalanine. The retained sequence is limited to the CDR3, 45 bases, with the frame set at the first base. This clonotype was observed a handful of times. It has no known antigen specificity. Base-call qualities are not available, and no considerably larger clone is one nucleotide away. TCRdb shows the sequencer as Illumina HiSeq 2500. TCR beta libraries were prepared by quantitative 5'-RACE with molecular barcodes. The paper's processing steps were these. A new computational method based on a probabilistic model of VDJ rearrangement was used to identify disease-linked TCR variants. Using fastp trimming at Q25 and MiXCR clonotype assembly, TCRdb reanalyzed the public sequencing data and kept in-frame beta chains. Entries that share a CDR3 protein sequence are merged under the most common genes and DNA. TCRdb, not the authors, supplied the V and J calls. This sample comprises fewer than 450,000 distinct CDR3 sequences, under 20% of them detected only once. The ten largest clones take up approximately 1% of the sample.

Sequencing was performed on blood, either unsorted or a sorted T cell fraction (not recorded which). This TCR was sampled from a male donor with ankylosing spondylitis. The receptor chain draws on TRBV7-9 and TRBJ1-2, and 9 junction bases match TRBD1. Read as DNA, the sequence is TGTGCCAGCAGCTCAAATACCGGGACAGGGATCGGCTACACCTTC. Its translation reads: CASSSNTGTGIGYTF.